This T cell receptor (beta chain) originates from a study of T-cell reconstitution after alpha-beta-depleted transplantation in children listed by TCRdb under 2016. A note on the overall study: The study quantitatively tracked T-cell immune reconstitution after TCRalphabeta/CD19-depleted allogeneic hematopoietic cell transplantation in children using TCR repertoire profiling. Results and caveats for the whole study, not just this receptor: The frequencies of hyperexpanded clones fell over the following months, and after one year, T-cell counts and TCRbeta diversity were mostly attributed to newly produced T cells. The apparently early alphabetaT-cell count recovery about two months after transplant was reportedly dependent on only several hundred rapidly expanded clones derived from non-depleted graft cells. In some patients, the high TCRbeta diversity seen at day 60 was put down to recipient T cells and intrathymic progenitors that had survived conditioning.

Library construction relied on PCR. Instrument used: Illumina HiSeq 2500. TCR library preparation used molecular barcoding, with unique molecular identifiers applied to normalize quantification of the TCRbeta repertoire. TCRdb trimmed public reads at Q25 via fastp, called clones via MiXCR and kept in-frame beta chains. Every CDR3 protein is listed once, alongside the most common genes and DNA of its rows. The sample table lists under 300,000 distinct CDR3 sequences, more than 9% of them with a count of one. The ten largest clones add up to roughly a quarter of the sample. Measured from the cysteine to the phenylalanine, the CDR3 is 17 residues long. CDR3 DNA only is kept here, 51 bases in frame from base 1. V and J lose 1 base and 5 bases, and a span of 16 bases separates them. The sample's treatment or condition, from its label and the paper: allogeneic hematopoietic cell transplantation with graft depleted of TCRalphabeta T cells and CD19 B cells. Transplant recipients were children who received TCRalphabeta/CD19-depleted allogeneic hematopoietic cell grafts.

This clonotype appeared many times. Which antigen it targets is not known. No base quality values were provided; no much bigger clone lies one nucleotide off. The chain is made from TRBV5-7 and TRBJ1-6; TRBD1 might be the D gene, on 6 matching bases. TRBV5-7 is recorded as an ORF, its role being uncertain. The TCR comes from a male patient under 10 years old who had a stem cell transplant for chronic granulomatous disease, so the T cells may come from the graft donor. The material was peripheral blood, obtained 180 days after TCRalphabeta/CD19-depleted stem cell transplant. Here is the DNA: TGTGCCAGCAGCTTGATACGGAGACAGGCGGATAATTCACCCCTCCACTTT. Translated, this gives CASSLIRRQADNSPLHF.